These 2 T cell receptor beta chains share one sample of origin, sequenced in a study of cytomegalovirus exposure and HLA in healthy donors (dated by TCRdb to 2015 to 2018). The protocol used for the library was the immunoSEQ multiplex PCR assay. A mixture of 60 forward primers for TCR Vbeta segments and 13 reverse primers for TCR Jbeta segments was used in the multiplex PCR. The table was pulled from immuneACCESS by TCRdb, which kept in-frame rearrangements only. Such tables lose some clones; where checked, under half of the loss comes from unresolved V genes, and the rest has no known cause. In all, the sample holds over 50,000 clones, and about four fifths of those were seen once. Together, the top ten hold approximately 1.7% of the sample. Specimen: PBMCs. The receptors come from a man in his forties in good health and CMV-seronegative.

The CDR3 loop is CASSTGTRPGNTEAFF. The CDR3 bases are TGTGCCAGCAGCACCGGGACAAGGCCTGGGAACACTGAAGCTTTCTTT. The rearrangement uses TRBV5-4 and TRBJ1-1; possibly TRBD1 for D (6 bases). V lost 4 bases and J lost 1, with 17 bases in between. The CDR3 has 16 amino acids. In germline, CDR1 is SGHNT, CDR2 YYREEE (reference sequence). Full variable domain (missing parts from reference TRBV5-4 and TRBJ1-1): ETGVTQSPTHLIKTRGQQVTLRCSSQSGHNTVSWYQQALGQGPQFIFQYYREEENGRGNFPPRFSGLQFPNYSSELNVNALELDDSALYLCASSTGTRPGNTEAFFGQGTRLTVV.

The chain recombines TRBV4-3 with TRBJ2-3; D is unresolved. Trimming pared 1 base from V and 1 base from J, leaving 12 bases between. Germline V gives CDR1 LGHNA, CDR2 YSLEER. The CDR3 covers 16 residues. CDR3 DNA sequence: TGCGCCAGCAGCCAAGGCCTTGCAGGCCGCACAGATACGCAGTATTTT. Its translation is CASSQGLAGRTDTQYF.